Following are 25 T cell receptor beta chains from one sample sequenced in a study of tumor and adjacent non-tumor tissue in lung cancer. Three rounds of nested PCR, following a modified ARM-PCR protocol, produced the TCRbeta library. Each CDR3 protein is one row after TCRdb ran MiXCR on the multiplex PCR reads. Among roughly 120,000 distinct CDR3 sequences listed, more than 70% were seen once. The template was RNA from unsorted bulk tissue. Sequencing was performed on lung tumor tissue. The receptors were sampled from a woman in her sixties with non-small cell lung cancer.

This rearrangement joins TRBV11-3 to TRBJ1-1; D is perhaps TRBD1 (5 bases). The CDR3 runs to 15 residues. The germline V gene encodes CDR1 SGHNT and CDR2 YENEEA. V lost 10 bases, J lost 4 bases, and 22 bases lay in between. The CDR3 protein is CANSLDWGRGTEAFF. In DNA, the CDR3 is TGTGCCAACAGTTTAGATTGGGGGAGAGGCACTGAAGCTTTCTTT.

The gene calls are TRBV19 and TRBJ2-2; D unclear. In germline, CDR1 is LNHDA, CDR2 SQIVND (reference sequence). Trimming cost V 3 bases and J 11 bases, with 10 bases left between them. This CDR3 contains 12 residues. CDR3 amino acids: CASSIPGGELFF. CDR3 DNA: TGTGCCAGTAGTATCCCCGGCGGAGAGCTGTTTTTT.

The rearrangement joins TRBV18 to TRBJ2-1; 7 bases align to TRBD2. The CDR3 is 14 amino acids. After removal of 5 bases from V and 6 bases from J, the junction contained 7 bases not matched to a gene. Germline assignment: CDR1 KGHSH and CDR2 LQKENI. The CDR3 region has the DNA TGTGCCAGCTCAGAAGGGCGGACTAGCAATGAGCAGTTCTTC. Its protein product is CASSEGRTSNEQFF.

The J gene is TRBJ1-6, the V gene TRBV11-2; D ambiguous. The germline gives CDR1 SGHAT, CDR2 FQNNGV. The CDR3 sequence is 14 residues long. The CDR3 loop reads CVSSLETSNSPLHF. The CDR3 DNA is TGTGTCAGTAGCTTAGAAACAAGTAATTCACCCCTCCACTTT.

As regards this clonotype: A much larger clone differs from this one at a single base, so this may be a read error. J is TRBJ2-2 and V is TRBV20-1; perhaps D is TRBD1 or TRBD2 (6 bases each). The CDR3 covers 15 residues. V lost 4 bases to trimming and J lost 9 bases, with 21 bases between them. Germline-derived CDR1 and CDR2 are DFQATT and SNEGSKA (reference sequence). The CDR3 protein is CSAKKLQGGARELFF. The CDR3 DNA sequence: TGCAGTGCTAAAAAACTACAGGGAGGAGCCCGGGAGCTGTTTTTT.

Comment on this clonotype: A read error may explain this, as a much larger clone is one base away. As DNA, the CDR3 is TGCAGTGCTACAAGATATACAGGAGGAATGGAAAAACTGTTTTTT. Its protein is CSATRYTGGMEKLFF. This sequence joins TRBV20-1 and TRBJ1-4; D may be TRBD1 (5 bases). CDR1 DFQATT and CDR2 SNEGSKA come from the germline V gene (reference sequence). This CDR3 is built from 15 residues. Trimming shortened V by 4 bases and J by 8 bases, and 20 bases separated the two germline ends.

This clonotype came up many times. The chain combines TRBV6-5 with TRBJ2-7; TRBD2 is a possible D gene (6 bases). Germline V CDR1 and CDR2: MNHEY, SVGAGI. This CDR3 has 14 residues. V shed 4 bases and J shed 0 bases, with 10 bases lying between them. CDR3 bases: TGTGCCAGCAGTTTCTCCGGGAGCTCCTACGAGCAGTACTTC. Protein: CASSFSGSSYEQYF.

This clonotype was observed a single time. One base away lies a much larger clone, so this may be a sequencing read error. V is TRBV6-2 or TRBV6-3 and J is TRBJ2-1, with D perhaps matching TRBD2 (6 bases). Germline CDR1 and CDR2: MNHEY and SVGEGT. The CDR3 spans 12 residues. The CDR3 here is CSSSYGGYEQFF. The CDR3 DNA reads TGTTCCAGCAGTTACGGGGGATATGAGCAGTTCTTC.

This clonotype showed up many times. Here the CDR3 DNA reads TGCGCCAGCAGCCAAGATGGGGGCAGGGGGATAATATCTGGGGCCAACGTCCTGACTTTC. This sequence encodes CASSQDGGRGIISGANVLTF. J is TRBJ2-6 and V is TRBV4-3; 7 bases align to TRBD1. In germline, CDR1 is LGHNA, CDR2 YSLEER. Trimming cost V 0 bases and J 1 base; bases outside gene matches: 12. CDR3 size: 20 residues.

Concerning this clonotype: Mismatch with germline at one junction end may stem from a read error. The chain has TRBV28 and TRBJ1-5, with no clear D. Germline V gives CDR1 MDHEN, CDR2 SYDVKM. The CDR3 has 13 amino acids. The CDR3 bases are TGTGCCAGCACATTAGGAAACAATCAGGCCCAGCATTTT. This gives the protein CASTLGNNQAQHF.

On this clonotype: A read error is likely, as this CDR3 ends without the conserved phenylalanine or tryptophan. The rearrangement joins TRBV20-1 to TRBJ2-1, with D tentatively TRBD1 (5 bases). The germline V gene encodes CDR1 DFQATT and CDR2 SNEGSKA (reference sequence). The length of the CDR3 is 11 residues. The CDR3: CSAAQDNGQFL. As DNA, the CDR3 is TGCAGTGCTGCACAGGACAATGGGCAGTTCTTA.

Details on this clonotype: An end of the junction differs from the germline gene, which may be a read error. The chain links TRBV11-2 to TRBJ2-6; D is unresolved. This CDR3 is 15 amino acids long. CDR1 is SGHAT, CDR2 FQNNGV, per germline. The CDR3 spells CASSLVQAGPNVLTF. CDR3 coding DNA: TGTGCCAGCAGCTTGGTGCAGGCTGGGCCCAACGTCCTGACTTTC.

With respect to this clonotype: One end of the junction does not line up with germline, which may come from a read error. The chain recombines TRBV11-3 with TRBJ2-1; 10 nucleotides agree with TRBD2. Germline V CDR1 and CDR2: SGHNT, YENEEA. This CDR3 contains 18 residues. The CDR3, as DNA: TGTGCCAGCAGCTTAGCCCTAGCGGGGGTGAACTATCATAGTGAGCAGTTATTT. This translates into CASSLALAGVNYHSEQLF.

The chain recombines TRBV20-1 with TRBJ2-7; a weak D match, TRBD2 (5 bases). The length of the CDR3 is 15 residues. The germline CDR1 and CDR2 sequences are DFQATT and SNEGSKA (reference sequence). Trimming removed 1 base from V and 4 bases from J, with 17 bases in between. In DNA form, the CDR3 reads TGCAGTGCTAGAGTTGGGGAGTGGGTCTCGTACGAGCAGTACTTC. Amino acids: CSARVGEWVSYEQYF.

Points on this clonotype: Sequence at one end of the junction differs from germline and may be a read error. The chain uses TRBV6-2 or TRBV6-3 and TRBJ2-1; tentative D call: TRBD2 (6 bases). There are 18 residues in the CDR3. The germline gives CDR1 MNHEY, CDR2 SVGEGT. The CDR3 DNA is TGTGCCAGCAGTTACTCTGCCCAGACGGGACTCCTTTACAATGAGCAGCTCTTC. This encodes CASSYSAQTGLLYNEQLF.

With respect to this clonotype: At one boundary the junction diverges from the germline segment, which might be a read error. V is TRBV20-1 and J is TRBJ2-7; 7 nucleotides agree with TRBD2. CDR1 and CDR2 from the germline V gene are DFQATT and SNEGSKA (reference sequence). The CDR3 runs 12 residues. The CDR3 loop reads CRVSSGTYVQYF. The CDR3 DNA follows: TGCCGTGTCTCTAGCGGAACCTACGTGCAGTACTTC.

On this clonotype: A junction end diverges from the germline sequence, so it may reflect a read error. The chain is built from TRBV6-6 and TRBJ1-1; no clear D. The CDR3 sequence is 14 residues long. Germline-derived CDR1 and CDR2 are MNHNY and SVGAGI (reference sequence). The CDR3 sequence: CASIYPDSGTEAFF. The CDR3 DNA sequence: TGTGCCAGCATTTACCCCGATTCAGGAACTGAAGCTTTCTTT.

Details on this clonotype: An end of the junction differs from the germline gene, which may be a read error. The chain has TRBV28 and TRBJ2-7, with a weak D call TRBD2 (5 bases). In germline, CDR1 is MDHEN, CDR2 SYDVKM. CDR3 length: 15 residues. The CDR3 DNA reads as TGTGACAGCAGTTTCGTTGGAGGATCCGGCCACGAGCAGTACTTC. The encoded protein is CDSSFVGGSGHEQYF.

This chain joins TRBV4-2 and TRBJ2-7, with D unresolved. The CDR3 loop spans 15 amino acids. V dropped 9 bases and J dropped 4 bases, with 22 bases sitting between them. Looked up from germline, CDR1 is LGHNA and CDR2 is YNFKEQ. The CDR3 protein is CASNQGIHGSYEQYF. The CDR3 DNA reads TGTGCCAGTAACCAAGGGATCCATGGTTCGTACGAGCAGTACTTC.

Concerning this clonotype itself: This may arise from a read error, as a much more abundant clone is one base away. The V gene is TRBV5-5, the J gene TRBJ2-1, with a tentative D call TRBD1 (5 bases). Germline V CDR1 and CDR2: SGHKS, YYEKEE (reference sequence). Trimming removed 0 bases at V and 14 bases at J, with 12 bases between. The CDR3 has 12 residues. The CDR3 DNA sequence: TGTGCCAGCAGCTTGGAGCAGGAAGGGGAGTTCTTC. Translating gives CASSLEQEGEFF. The variable domain in full, with the rest retrieved from reference TRBV5-5 and TRBJ2-1, is DAGVTQSPTHLIKTRGQQVTLRCSPISGHKSVSWYQQVLGQGPQFIFQYYEKEERGRGNFPDRFSARQFPNYSSELNVNALLLGDSALYLCASSLEQEGEFFGPGTRLTVL.

This clonotype was seen repeatedly, ten times or more. The CDR3 loop is CASRRGTSGSVHEQYF. As DNA, the CDR3 is TGTGCCAGCAGACGCGGGACTAGCGGGAGTGTCCACGAGCAGTACTTC. J is TRBJ2-7 and V is TRBV6-2 or TRBV6-3; TRBD2 agrees at 14 bases. The CDR3 totals 16 residues. V lost 6 bases and J lost 5; bases outside the gene matches: 9. Germline CDR1 is MNHEY and CDR2 is SVGEGT.

The V gene is TRBV20-1, the J gene TRBJ2-7; D perhaps matches TRBD2 (7 bases). V was shortened by 5 bases and J by 7 bases, with 21 bases between the two germline ends. CDR1 and CDR2 (germline): DFQATT, SNEGSKA (reference sequence). This CDR3 contains 14 residues. The CDR3 spells CSALLTGGLDEQYF. The CDR3 DNA is TGCAGTGCTTTACTAACGGGGGGCCTGGATGAGCAGTACTTC.

This clonotype has only a few counts. The chain joins TRBV28 to TRBJ1-1; D may be TRBD1 (6 bases). V lost 6 bases, J lost 3 bases, and 14 bases lay in between. Per germline, CDR1 MDHEN and CDR2 SYDVKM. The length of the CDR3 is 14 residues. The DNA for the CDR3 is TGTGCCAGCAGGCGACACAGGGAGGACACTGAAGCTTTCTTT. Residues: CASRRHREDTEAFF. Variable domain in full (rest from reference TRBV28 and TRBJ1-1): DVKVTQSSRYLVKRTGEKVFLECVQDMDHENMFWYRQDPGLGLRLIYFSYDVKMKEKGDIPEGYSVSREKKERFSLILESASTNQTSMYLCASRRHREDTEAFFGQGTRLTVV.

Details on this clonotype: A much more abundant neighbour one base away suggests this may be a read error. The V and J genes are TRBV5-4 and TRBJ2-2; 7 positions match TRBD2. Germline values: CDR1 SGHNT, CDR2 YYREEE (reference sequence). CDR3 length equals 15 residues. DNA of the CDR3: TGTGCCAGCAGCCCCACGGGGTGGAGGAGCGGGGAGCTGTCTTTT. Residues: CASSPTGWRSGELSF.

With regard to this clonotype: The junction shows a germline mismatch at one end, possibly a read error. This rearrangement joins TRBV28 to TRBJ2-7; D gene uncertain. The CDR3 consists of 11 residues. Germline CDR1 reads MDHEN; CDR2 reads SYDVKM. The CDR3 nucleotides are TGTGCCAGCAATTTATGGTCAGAGCAGTACTTC. Its protein product is CASNLWSEQYF. Full variable domain (remainder filled in from reference TRBV28 and TRBJ2-7): DVKVTQSSRYLVKRTGEKVFLECVQDMDHENMFWYRQDPGLGLRLIYFSYDVKMKEKGDIPEGYSVSREKKERFSLILESASTNQTSMYLCASNLWSEQYFGPGTRLTVT.